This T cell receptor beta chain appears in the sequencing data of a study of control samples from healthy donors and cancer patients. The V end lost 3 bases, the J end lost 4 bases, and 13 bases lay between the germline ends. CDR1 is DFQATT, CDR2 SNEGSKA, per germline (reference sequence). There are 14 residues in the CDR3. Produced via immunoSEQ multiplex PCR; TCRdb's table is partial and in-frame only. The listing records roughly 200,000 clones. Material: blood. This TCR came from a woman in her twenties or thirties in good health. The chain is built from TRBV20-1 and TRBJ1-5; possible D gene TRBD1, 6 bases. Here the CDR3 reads CSASIPQGNQPQHF. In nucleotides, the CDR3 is TGCAGTGCTAGTATTCCCCAGGGGAATCAGCCCCAGCATTTT.